This TCR beta chain was found in a study of blood T cell repertoires in COVID-19 (TCRdb year 2020). Looking at the study overall: The collaborator samples originated in the United States, Italy and Spain and spanned the acute and convalescent phases of COVID-19. The material from the prospective study consisted of cDNA or gDNA derived from T cells, B-cell-depleted T cells, or PBMCs. The repertoires were released in a freely available public database meant as a resource for research on the immune response to SARS-CoV-2. Deeply sampled blood TCRbeta repertoires from subjects exposed to, actively infected with, or recovered from COVID-19 were included in the dataset. Where available, HLA class I and class II types were obtained from metadata supplied by the sample provider rather than from assay-based typing. Samples came from the ongoing ImmuneRACE study (first 160 participants) plus 1,254 subjects from 6 global collaborators. A de-identified subject ID, COVID-19 status, age in years and sex were almost always included in the sample metadata. Broader findings and caveats from the paper: The quantity of clinical and demographic metadata differed by source and by participant and was supplied without curation.

Collaborating institutions collected whole blood in K2EDTA tubes following their own protocols. For TCRbeta analysis, collaborators shipped samples in one of three forms: frozen whole blood, isolated PBMCs, or DNA extracted from either of those sample types. TCRbeta CDR3 regions were amplified from genomic DNA by means of the immunoSEQ Assay, a bias-controlled multiplex PCR. As for how the authors treated the data: The number of nucleated cells in each sample was estimated by amplification of reference gene primers within the assay. Sequence reads were collapsed and filtered to measure the absolute abundance of every unique TCRbeta CDR3 rearrangement. Productive Simpson clonality was computed per sample as the square root of Simpson's diversity index over productive rearrangements. The table comes from immuneACCESS by way of TCRdb, which keeps in-frame sequences with V and J called. Part of the clones is missing from these tables; in studies checked, under half for an unresolved V gene and the rest for unknown reasons. The V and J calls and clone size come from that table; D and trimming were worked out from the DNA. The sample includes 62,000 or so clones, with 75% to 90% observed a single time. The ten biggest clones cover about 7.4% of the sample.

A single count supports this clone. This clone's antigen is unknown. It has no much larger one-base neighbor in the sample; base qualities were not kept. Counted from cysteine to phenylalanine, this CDR3 has 21 amino acids. CDR3 DNA only is kept here, 63 bases in frame from base 1. Via the germline V gene, CDR1 is SGHRS and CDR2 YFSETQ. The V end gives up 3 bases and the J end 0 bases, leaving 20 bases in the junction not matched to a gene. The sample consisted of peripheral blood. Recombination connected TRBV5-1 to TRBJ2-1, with 8 bases aligning to TRBD1. This clonotype was sampled from a man in his forties or fifties with active COVID-19. The DNA is as follows: TGCGCCAGCAGCTCACACGGCGGGACAGGCACATACCCGAGCTCCTACAATGAGCAGTTCTTC. Its coded protein is CASSSHGGTGTYPSSYNEQFF.